This is a list of T cell receptor beta chains from one sample in a study of blood T cell repertoires in COVID-19. Profiling relied on immunoSEQ multiplex PCR, and the TCRdb table lists in-frame clones only, not all of them. The sample carries roughly 250,000 clones, about nine tenths recorded once. The sequencing input was PBMCs or T cells enriched from blood (not recorded which). These receptors came from a woman aged 25-40 years with acute COVID-19. Both conserved end residues are part of each CDR3. A D gene is named only where the DNA matches it firmly. The listing skips clone size in some rows; elsewhere it reads once, few, many or a size class.

v_call,d_call,clone_size,j_call,cdr3_nt,cdr3_aa
TRBV2,TRBD2,NA,TRBJ2-1,TGTGCCAGCAGTGAAGCTCTAGCGGGAGGGCCCCCGTTCTTC,CASSEALAGGPPFF
TRBV7-2,TRBD1,NA,TRBJ2-5,TGTGCCAGCAGCTTGGGACAGACGGAGACCCAGTACTTC,CASSLGQTETQYF
TRBV6-2/TRBV6-3,TRBD2,once,TRBJ2-7,TGTGCCAGCAGTTACCGCGTCGCGGGAGGGACAACCTACGAGCAGTACTTC,CASSYRVAGGTTYEQYF
TRBV28,TRBD2,NA,TRBJ2-1,TGTGCCAGCAGTTTATTCCTAGCGGGGGTTGAGCAGTTCTTC,CASSLFLAGVEQFF
TRBV19,NA,NA,TRBJ1-1,TGTGCCAGTAGATACCCCTCGGGGGGAGGGCGTATGAACACTGAAGCTTTCTTT,CASRYPSGGGRMNTEAFF
TRBV6-5,TRBD1,NA,TRBJ1-3,TGTGCCAGCAGTCAGGGGGCGGCTGGAAACACCATATATTTT,CASSQGAAGNTIYF
TRBV12-3/TRBV12-4,NA,NA,TRBJ2-7,TGTGCCAGCAGTTCTTGGCTGGGGCGGGAGCAGTACTTC,CASSSWLGREQYF
TRBV28,NA,NA,TRBJ2-7,TGTGCCAGCAGTTCGCCAGGGAAGTCCTACGAGCAGTACTTC,CASSSPGKSYEQYF
TRBV29-1,NA,NA,TRBJ1-1,TGCAGCCAGGGCTCTGGGCGAGGCACTGAAGCTTTCTTT,CSQGSGRGTEAFF
TRBV5-8,NA,few,TRBJ2-1,TGTGCCAGCAGCTCAGGCCGGTGGGGGGGCGGAGCGTACAATGAGCAGTTCTTC,CASSSGRWGGGAYNEQFF
TRBV7-3,NA,NA,TRBJ2-5,TGTGCCAGCAGCTTATCCTTTTCGGAGACCCAGTACTTC,CASSLSFSETQYF
TRBV7-3,TRBD2,NA,TRBJ2-2,TGTGCCACCTCTACTAGCGGGGGGATCGCCGGGGAGCTGTTTTTT,CATSTSGGIAGELFF
TRBV27,TRBD2,NA,TRBJ2-7,TGTGCCAGCGGGACTAGCGGGTCATACGAGCAGTACTTC,CASGTSGSYEQYF
TRBV11-2,TRBD1,NA,TRBJ2-7,TGTGCCAGCAGCTCCGGACAGGGGAGCTCCTACGAGCAGTACTTC,CASSSGQGSSYEQYF
TRBV2,NA,NA,TRBJ2-7,TGTGCCAGCAGTGATATGGGGGCCGACGAGCAGTACTTC,CASSDMGADEQYF
TRBV7-9,NA,once,TRBJ1-2,TGTGCCAGCAGCCTCATCCAGGGGTTTAATGGCTACACCTTC,CASSLIQGFNGYTF
TRBV4-2,TRBD1,NA,TRBJ1-1,TGTGCCAGCAGCCAGGGACAGCTGAACACTGAAGCTTTCTTT,CASSQGQLNTEAFF
TRBV6-5,NA,NA,TRBJ1-4,TGTGCCAGCAGCTTTCGGAGGATTGAAAAACTGTTTTTT,CASSFRRIEKLFF
TRBV29-1,TRBD1,NA,TRBJ2-1,TGCAGCGGGGGACAGACCTACAATGAGCAGTTCTTC,CSGGQTYNEQFF
TRBV10-1,NA,NA,TRBJ1-5,TGCGCCAGCGGGGGAGTGAGGGGGGGAGATAAAGGACAGCACCGAGGGGGTAGCAATCAGCCCCAGCATTTT,CASGGVRGGDKGQHRGGSNQPQHF
TRBV10-2,NA,NA,TRBJ1-4,TGCGCCAGCAGTGAGTACAGTAGGTCTGAAAAACTGTTTTTT,CASSEYSRSEKLFF